The sequence of this T cell receptor beta chain was determined in a study of radiation and T cells in renal cell carcinoma. Assay used: immunoSEQ multiplex PCR; TCRdb lists only in-frame clones, some missing. Of about 86,000 clones detected, just under 85% appear once; the ten largest clones hold roughly a tenth. The length of the CDR3 is 13 residues. V was pared by 1 base and J by 2 bases, with 6 bases between. CDR1 is LNHDA, CDR2 SQIVND, per germline (reference sequence). Regarding time point: blood 4 weeks post-SBRT, at nephrectomy. Sample treatment: 15 Gy SBRT to primary tumor, nephrectomy 4 weeks later.

The chain employs TRBV19 and TRBJ2-7; the D is unclear. Material: blood, obtained from a patient whose treatment included radiotherapy and nephrectomy. The sequence came from a man in his fifties or sixties with renal cell carcinoma. The CDR3 region is CASSIAHPYEQYF. The CDR3 region has the DNA TGTGCCAGTAGTATAGCACACCCCTACGAGCAGTACTTC.